This record concerns one TCR beta chain sequence. The data originate from a study of blood T cell repertoires in COVID-19. The wider study: The United States, Italy and Spain provided the acute and convalescent COVID-19 samples. From T cells, B-cell-depleted T cells, or PBMCs came the material, which was cDNA or gDNA.

In the authors' workflow: Amplifying reference gene primers gave estimates of nucleated cell counts. The protocol was immunoSEQ multiplex PCR, while the TCRdb copy is restricted to in-frame clones and leaves out a portion. D and trimming come from the DNA, and the V and J calls and clone size come from that table. The sample has approximately 280,000 clones, around nine tenths seen once. The ends lost 5 bases at V and 5 bases at J; junction bases unmatched: 9. The germline V gene has CDR1 MRHNA and CDR2 SNTAGT. The CDR3 length is 16 residues. The rearrangement joins TRBV6-4 to TRBJ2-3; 11 nucleotides align to TRBD2. This sequence originates from a woman aged 55 to 70 with acute or convalescent COVID-19. The specimen sequenced was peripheral blood. CDR3 in amino acids: CASSPKLAGVGDTQYF. The CDR3 nucleotides read TGTGCCAGCAGTCCCAAACTAGCGGGAGTGGGAGATACGCAGTATTTT.